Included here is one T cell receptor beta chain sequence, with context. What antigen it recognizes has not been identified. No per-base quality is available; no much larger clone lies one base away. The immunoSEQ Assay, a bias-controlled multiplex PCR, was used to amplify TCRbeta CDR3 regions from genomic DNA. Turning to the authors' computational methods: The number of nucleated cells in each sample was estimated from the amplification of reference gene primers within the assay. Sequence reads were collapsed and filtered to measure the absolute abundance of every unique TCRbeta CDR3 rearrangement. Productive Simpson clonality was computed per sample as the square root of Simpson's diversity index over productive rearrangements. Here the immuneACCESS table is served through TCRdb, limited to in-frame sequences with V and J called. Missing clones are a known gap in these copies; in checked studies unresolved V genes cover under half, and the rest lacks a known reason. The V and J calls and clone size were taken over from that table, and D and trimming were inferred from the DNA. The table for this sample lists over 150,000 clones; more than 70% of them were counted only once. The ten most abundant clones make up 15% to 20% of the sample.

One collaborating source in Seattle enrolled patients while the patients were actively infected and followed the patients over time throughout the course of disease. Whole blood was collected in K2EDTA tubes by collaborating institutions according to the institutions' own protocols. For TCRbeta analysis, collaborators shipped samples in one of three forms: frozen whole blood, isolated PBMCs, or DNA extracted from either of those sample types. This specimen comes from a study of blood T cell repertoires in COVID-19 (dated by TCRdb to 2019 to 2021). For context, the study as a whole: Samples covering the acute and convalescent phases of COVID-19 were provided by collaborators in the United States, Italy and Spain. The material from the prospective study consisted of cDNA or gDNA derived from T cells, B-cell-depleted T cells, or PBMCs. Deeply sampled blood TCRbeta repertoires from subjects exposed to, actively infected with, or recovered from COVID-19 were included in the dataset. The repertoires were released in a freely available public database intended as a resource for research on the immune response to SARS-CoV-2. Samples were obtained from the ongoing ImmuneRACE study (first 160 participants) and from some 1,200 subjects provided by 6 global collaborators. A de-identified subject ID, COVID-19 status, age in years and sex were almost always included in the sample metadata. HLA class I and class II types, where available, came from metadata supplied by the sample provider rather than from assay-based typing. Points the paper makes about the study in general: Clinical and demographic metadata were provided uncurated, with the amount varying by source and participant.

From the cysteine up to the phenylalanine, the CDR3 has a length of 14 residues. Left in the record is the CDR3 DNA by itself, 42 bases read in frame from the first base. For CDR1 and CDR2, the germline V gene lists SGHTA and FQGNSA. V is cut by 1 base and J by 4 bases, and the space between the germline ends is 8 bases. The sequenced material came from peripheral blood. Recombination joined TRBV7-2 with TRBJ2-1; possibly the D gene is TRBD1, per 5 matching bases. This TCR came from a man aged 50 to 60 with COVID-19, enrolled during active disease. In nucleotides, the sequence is TGTGCCAGCAGCTTAGTTCCAGGGTACAATGAGCAGTTCTTC. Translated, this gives CASSLVPGYNEQFF.